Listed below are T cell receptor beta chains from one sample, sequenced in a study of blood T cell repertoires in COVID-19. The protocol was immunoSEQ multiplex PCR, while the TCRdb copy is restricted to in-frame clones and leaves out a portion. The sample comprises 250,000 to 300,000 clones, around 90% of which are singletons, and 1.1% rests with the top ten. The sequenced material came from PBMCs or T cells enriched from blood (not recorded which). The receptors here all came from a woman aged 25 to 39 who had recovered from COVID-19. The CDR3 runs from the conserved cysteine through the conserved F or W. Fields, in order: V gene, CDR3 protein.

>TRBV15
CATSRDSLQAGNGYTF
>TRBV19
CASTLGGVQPQHF
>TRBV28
CASRGGNTEAFF
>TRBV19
CASSPQIAGELFF
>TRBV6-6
CASRLTSGRVDEQFF
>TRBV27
CASSSPGRAHEQFF
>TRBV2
CASSAGQGPPYGYTF
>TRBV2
CASTVDRIYNSPLHF
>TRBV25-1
CASASTGRPGYTF
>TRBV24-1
CATSDLSGGNYGYTF
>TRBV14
CASSQGQFNTEAFF
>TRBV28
CASTQADNTEAFF
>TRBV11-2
CASSFSGSHEQYF
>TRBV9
CASSVLGGQGAGPNEQFF
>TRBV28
CASSLENTDTQYF
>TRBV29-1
CSVEGWTDYGYTF
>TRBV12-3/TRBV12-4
CASTRDRARGYTF
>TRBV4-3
CASSQDSNRGLGEQYF
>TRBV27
CASSSRPSGKETQYF
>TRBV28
CASTIDGFGNQPQHF
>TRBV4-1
CASAPAEGSQPQHF
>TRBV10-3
CAISESTGRPYNEQFF
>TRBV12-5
CASGFEELGHEQFF
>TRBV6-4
CASSISGGRGDTQYF
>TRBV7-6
CASSLAGGGETQYF
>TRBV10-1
CASSGTSGLTDTQYF
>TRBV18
CASSPQRSYEQYF
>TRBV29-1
CSARDSAYEQYF
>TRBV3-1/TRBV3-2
CASSPGSYSTRITDTQYF